Here is one T cell receptor (beta chain) with its context. The entry originates in a study of cytomegalovirus exposure and HLA in healthy donors. V lost 0 bases and J lost 6, with 11 bases in between. The CDR3 loop spans 15 amino acids. The germline gives CDR1 LNHNV, CDR2 YYDKDF (reference sequence). The PCR made use of 60 Vbeta and 13 Jbeta primers. Generated by immunoSEQ multiplex PCR, the TCRdb table keeps only in-frame clones and is missing some. In the table there are about 85,000 clones, about three quarters of which are singletons. Healthy bone marrow donors made up the donor group. The clonotype was recovered from a boy between 5 and 17 years old in good health and CMV-seronegative. The chain combines TRBV15 with TRBJ2-2, with D possibly matching TRBD2 (7 bases). Material for sequencing was PBMCs. The CDR3 nucleotides read TGTGCCACCAGCAGAGATACAGGGAGGGCCGGGGAGCTGTTTTTT. Translated: CATSRDTGRAGELFF.